Listed below are T cell receptor beta chains from one sample, sequenced in a study of post-analysis software for immune sequencing data. TCRdb independently ran MiXCR on the PCR reads; one entry per CDR3 protein. The table shows roughly 800,000 distinct CDR3 sequences, with roughly 29% occurring only once. Material for sequencing was blood. The receptors come from a girl aged 10 to 17 with multiple sclerosis. Both conserved end residues are part of each CDR3. Fields, in order: CDR3 length, D gene, J gene, clone size, V gene, CDR3 protein, CDR3 DNA. D genes are given only for firm matches. Expanded clones are given a class, and other clones once, few, many or no size at all.

16,NA,TRBJ2-5,NA,TRBV7-8,CASSLGSAGRVREQYF,TGTGCCAGCAGCTTAGGATCGGCGGGCCGAGTGAGGGAGCAGTACTTC
17,TRBD2,TRBJ2-5,NA,TRBV20-1,CSAYRGTSGESQETQYF,TGCAGTGCCTACCGGGGGACTAGCGGGGAGAGCCAAGAGACCCAGTACTTC
15,NA,TRBJ2-3,NA,TRBV12-3/TRBV12-4,CASSSKTASPDTQYF,TGTGCCAGCAGTTCTAAGACAGCTAGTCCAGATACGCAGTATTTT
20,TRBD1,TRBJ1-6,NA,TRBV28,CASSLSGTGGLGTYNSPLHF,TGTGCCAGCAGTTTATCCGGGACAGGGGGTTTGGGGACCTATAATTCACCCCTCCACTTT
14,NA,TRBJ2-3,NA,TRBV29-1,CSVDTGYRTDTQYF,TGCAGCGTTGATACAGGGTACCGCACAGATACGCAGTATTTT
13,NA,TRBJ1-1,NA,TRBV7-9,CASSLGQGGGAFF,TGTGCCAGCAGCTTAGGTCAGGGTGGCGGAGCTTTCTTT
18,TRBD2,TRBJ2-1,few,TRBV12-3/TRBV12-4,CASTRVLSLAGDYNEQFF,TGTGCCAGCACCAGGGTCCTCTCTCTAGCGGGAGATTACAATGAGCAGTTCTTC
12,NA,TRBJ1-1,NA,TRBV6-5,CASSFVGAEAFF,TGTGCCAGCAGTTTTGTAGGTGCTGAAGCTTTCTTT
21,TRBD1,TRBJ1-3,NA,TRBV4-1,CASSQERRQGTHSSSGNTIYF,TGCGCCAGCAGCCAGGAACGTCGACAGGGTACCCATAGTAGCTCTGGAAACACCATATATTTT
15,NA,TRBJ2-7,few,TRBV14,CASSQGRPRTYEQYF,TGTGCCAGCAGCCAAGGTCGGCCGAGAACCTACGAGCAGTACTTC
15,NA,TRBJ1-4,NA,TRBV27,CASSRWGGTNEKLFF,TGTGCCAGCAGCCGGTGGGGGGGAACTAATGAAAAACTGTTTTTT
14,NA,TRBJ2-3,few,TRBV7-2,CASSLVEPTDTQYF,TGTGCCAGCAGCTTAGTTGAGCCCACAGATACGCAGTATTTT
17,TRBD2,TRBJ2-3,NA,TRBV6-6,CASSPLLAGGPKDTQYF,TGTGCCAGCAGCCCACTCCTAGCGGGGGGGCCCAAAGATACGCAGTATTTT
17,NA,TRBJ2-6,few,TRBV5-1,CASSPQTGNSGANVLTF,TGCGCCAGCAGCCCTCAGACAGGCAACTCTGGGGCCAACGTCCTGACTTTC
16,TRBD2,TRBJ2-1,NA,TRBV7-2,CASSLTASGTYNEQFF,TGCGCCAGCAGCTTGACAGCTAGCGGAACCTACAATGAGCAGTTCTTC
12,NA,TRBJ2-3,few,TRBV20-1,CSARSHADTQYF,TGCAGTGCTAGATCTCATGCAGATACGCAGTATTTT
16,NA,TRBJ2-1,many,TRBV6-5,CASRTPMKGTYNEQFF,TGTGCCAGCAGAACCCCAATGAAGGGTACCTACAATGAGCAGTTCTTC
16,TRBD2,TRBJ2-1,few,TRBV9,CASSVVAGGPQNEQFF,TGTGCCAGCAGCGTAGTGGCGGGGGGGCCTCAAAATGAGCAGTTCTTC
18,TRBD2,TRBJ2-7,NA,TRBV28,CASSLVLPSGGSSYEQYF,TGTGCCAGCAGTTTAGTCTTACCGAGCGGGGGTAGCTCCTACGAGCAGTACTTC
16,TRBD1,TRBJ2-7,NA,TRBV4-3,CASSQDIGTGGTQQYF,TGCGCCAGCAGCCAAGATATAGGGACAGGGGGCACCCAGCAGTACTTC
15,NA,TRBJ2-7,few,TRBV27,CASSLSSGHPYEQYF,TGTGCCAGCAGTTTATCGTCAGGACACCCATACGAGCAGTACTTC
15,TRBD1,TRBJ1-2,NA,TRBV6-6,CASSDLDRKSYGYTF,TGTGCCAGCAGTGACCTGGACAGGAAATCCTATGGCTACACCTTC
10,NA,TRBJ1-2,few,TRBV12-5,CASGYYGYTF,TGTGCTAGTGGTTACTATGGCTACACCTTC
16,TRBD2,TRBJ2-1,NA,TRBV4-2,CASSQLPGGPENEQFF,TGTGCCAGCAGCCAGCTACCGGGGGGGCCGGAAAATGAGCAGTTCTTC
15,TRBD1,TRBJ1-2,few,TRBV5-1,CASSAAGTGSYGYTF,TGCGCCAGCAGCGCGGCCGGGACAGGGAGCTATGGCTACACCTTC
14,NA,TRBJ2-1,few,TRBV20-1,CSAPDSSSYNEQFF,TGCAGTGCTCCCGACTCGAGCTCCTACAATGAGCAGTTCTTC
17,TRBD2,TRBJ2-1,NA,TRBV14,CASSQDLLAGVGNEQFF,TGTGCCAGCAGCCAAGACCTACTAGCGGGAGTGGGAAATGAGCAGTTCTTC
14,TRBD2,TRBJ2-7,NA,TRBV29-1,CSALGGDPSYEQYF,TGCAGCGCCTTGGGGGGGGACCCATCCTACGAGCAGTACTTC
16,NA,TRBJ2-1,NA,TRBV24-1,CATSDPKGTRYNEQFF,TGTGCCACCAGTGACCCTAAGGGGACACGCTACAATGAGCAGTTCTTC
17,TRBD2,TRBJ2-1,few,TRBV4-1,CASTPGLAGIRNNEQFF,TGCGCCAGCACCCCGGGACTAGCGGGAATAAGAAACAATGAGCAGTTCTTC
11,NA,TRBJ1-2,few,TRBV20-1,CSAELDYGYTF,TGCAGTGCCGAACTTGACTATGGCTACACCTTC
14,NA,TRBJ1-5,few,TRBV7-2,CASSPGPTDQPQHF,TGTGCCAGCAGCCCAGGGCCCACCGATCAGCCCCAGCATTTT
13,NA,TRBJ1-1,few,TRBV10-3,CAISVGWKTEAFF,TGTGCCATCAGTGTGGGATGGAAGACTGAAGCTTTCTTT
12,NA,TRBJ2-3,many,TRBV20-1,CSARRTADTQYF,TGCAGTGCTAGAAGGACAGCAGATACGCAGTATTTT
15,TRBD1,TRBJ1-1,NA,TRBV2,CARLDRGRGETEAFF,TGTGCCCGATTGGACAGGGGCCGTGGGGAGACTGAAGCTTTCTTT
15,TRBD1,TRBJ2-1,NA,TRBV3-1,CASSQRDRGGNEQFF,TGTGCCAGCAGCCAGCGGGACAGGGGGGGCAATGAGCAGTTCTTC
15,TRBD2,TRBJ2-5,NA,TRBV6-2/TRBV6-3,CASTRRLAGQETQYF,TGTGCCAGCACCCGGCGGCTAGCGGGGCAAGAGACCCAGTACTTC
16,TRBD2,TRBJ2-1,NA,TRBV27,CASSLIRTSGNNEQFF,TGTGCCAGCAGTCTTATCCGGACTAGCGGGAACAATGAGCAGTTCTTC
13,NA,TRBJ2-7,NA,TRBV2,CASSEQVQYEQYF,TGTGCCAGCAGTGAGCAGGTCCAGTACGAGCAGTACTTC